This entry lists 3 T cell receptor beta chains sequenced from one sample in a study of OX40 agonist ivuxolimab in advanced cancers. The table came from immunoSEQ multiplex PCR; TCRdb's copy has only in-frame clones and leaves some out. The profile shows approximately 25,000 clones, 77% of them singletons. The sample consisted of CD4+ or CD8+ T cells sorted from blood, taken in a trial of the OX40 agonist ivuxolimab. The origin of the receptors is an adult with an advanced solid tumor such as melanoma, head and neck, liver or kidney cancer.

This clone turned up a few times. CDR3 amino acids: CASLLRIQYF. CDR3 in DNA: TGTGCCTCCCTTCTCCGGATTCAGTACTTC. The chain is built from TRBV21-1 and TRBJ2-4; the table's TRBD2 call for D was not verified on the DNA. TRBV21-1 constitutes a pseudogene. The length of the CDR3 is 10 residues.

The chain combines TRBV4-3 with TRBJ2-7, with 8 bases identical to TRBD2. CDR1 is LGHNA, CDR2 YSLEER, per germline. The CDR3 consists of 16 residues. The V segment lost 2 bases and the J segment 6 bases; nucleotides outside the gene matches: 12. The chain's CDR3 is CASSQNSGTRRSEQYF. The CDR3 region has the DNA TGCGCCAGCAGCCAAAATTCCGGGACTAGGAGGAGCGAGCAGTACTTC.

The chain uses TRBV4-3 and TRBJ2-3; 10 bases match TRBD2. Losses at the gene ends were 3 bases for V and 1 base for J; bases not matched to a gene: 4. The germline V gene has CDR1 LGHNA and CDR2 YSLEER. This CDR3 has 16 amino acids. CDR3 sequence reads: CASSHRTSGRTDTQYF. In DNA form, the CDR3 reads TGCGCCAGCAGCCATAGGACTAGCGGACGCACAGATACGCAGTATTTT.